One and the same sample provided the 11 T cell receptor beta chains below, sequenced in a study of T cell repertoires in cytomegalovirus infection. These receptors' targets are unknown. Using its own MiXCR run on the reads, TCRdb lists one record per CDR3 protein. In the table there are some 310,000 distinct CDR3 sequences, 20% to 25% of which are singletons. Sequenced material: cultured PBMCs, taken from culture after CMV antigen stimulation. The receptor source for this set is a human donor in good health (CMV status not recorded). Some clones in this sample may be carry-over from other donors' samples.

In this sample, this clonotype turned up many times. The V gene is TRBV6-1, the J gene TRBJ2-3; 14 nucleotides agree with TRBD2. The germline CDR1 and CDR2 sequences are MNHNS and SASEGT. Trimming took 6 bases from V and 4 from J; bases not matched to a gene: 3. The CDR3 has 15 residues. The CDR3 DNA follows: TGTGCCAGCAGGACGACTAGCGGGGGGGCAGATACGCAGTATTTT. Its translation is CASRTTSGGADTQYF.

The chain is built from TRBV25-1 and TRBJ1-6, with TRBD1 matching over 10 bases. The V gene end was trimmed by 3 bases and the J gene end by 7 bases; junction bases not matched to a gene: 3. The CDR3 contains 15 residues. Germline V gives CDR1 MGHDK, CDR2 SYGVNS. The CDR3 DNA reads as TGTGCCAGCAGTGAGGGACAGGGGTTAAATTCACCCCTCCACTTT. As protein: CASSEGQGLNSPLHF.

This clonotype was counted only a few times. The gene calls are TRBV7-6 and TRBJ2-1; TRBD2 matches at 14 bases. This CDR3 has 15 amino acids. Germline V gene lookup returns CDR1 SGHVS and CDR2 FNYEAQ. With V trimmed by 3 bases and J by 6 bases, 1 base remained unmatched. CDR3 DNA sequence: TGTGCCAGCAGCTTGACTAGCGGGAGGGTCAATGAGCAGTTCTTC. It specifies CASSLTSGRVNEQFF.

Concerning this clonotype: Germline is not matched at one junction end, which may reflect a read error. The J gene is TRBJ2-1, the V gene TRBV11-2, with 10 bases aligning to TRBD2. The CDR3 spans 17 residues. From germline, CDR1 is SGHAT and CDR2 FQNNGV. CDR3 coding DNA: TGTGCCAGCAGCCCAGTCAGGGGCGCGAGCAGCGGGAGGGCCATCCTCTTC. This gives the protein CASSPVRGASSGRAILF.

This clonotype has a handful of counts. CDR3 amino acids: CASSLAGVTNEQFF. In DNA, the CDR3 is TGTGCCAGCAGCCTAGCGGGAGTAACCAATGAGCAGTTCTTC. The chain recombines TRBV12-3 or TRBV12-4 with TRBJ2-1; the match to TRBD2 covers 10 bases. V shed 6 bases, J shed 6 bases, and the junction held 5 bases outside the gene matches. This CDR3 spans 14 amino acids.

The rearrangement joins TRBV28 to TRBJ2-5, with TRBD2 matching over 8 bases. Germline V gives CDR1 MDHEN, CDR2 SYDVKM. Unmatched junction bases numbered 9, after V lost 5 bases and J lost 4 bases. CDR3 length: 15 residues. The CDR3 DNA sequence: TGTGCCAGCAGTCGAAGCGGGAGTCGGCGAGAGACCCAGTACTTC. It specifies CASSRSGSRRETQYF.

This clonotype was seen only a few times. The CDR3 DNA is TGTGCCAGCAGCTTAAAGGCTAGCGGGAGCAATGAGCAGTTCTTC. Translated, it gives CASSLKASGSNEQFF. The rearrangement links TRBV7-2 to TRBJ2-1; 10 bases map to TRBD2. The CDR3 consists of 15 residues. With V trimmed by 2 bases and J by 6 bases, 4 bases remained unmatched. The germline gives CDR1 SGHTA, CDR2 FQGNSA. Filled out from reference TRBV7-2 and TRBJ2-1, the complete variable domain reads GAGVSQSPSNKVTEKGKDVELRCDPISGHTALYWYRQSLGQGLEFLIYFQGNSAPDKSGLPSDRFSAERTGGSVSTLTIQRTQQEDSAVYLCASSLKASGSNEQFFGPGTRLTVL.

This clonotype was seen at least ten times. The CDR3 region has the DNA TGTGCCAGCAGCCAAGCCCCCACACGCTACAATGAGCAGTTCTTC. As protein: CASSQAPTRYNEQFF. The chain is built from TRBV14 and TRBJ2-1; D call uncertain. There are 15 residues in the CDR3. Germline CDR1 and CDR2: SGHDN and FVKESK. Trimming cost V 1 base and J 3 bases, with 10 bases left between them.

The chain has TRBV13 and TRBJ1-2; D remains unclear. Germline values: CDR1 PRHDT, CDR2 FYEKMQ (reference sequence). The V end lost 5 bases, the J end lost 7 bases, and 8 bases lay between the germline ends. There are 11 residues in the CDR3. The CDR3 is CASSMLGGYTF. The CDR3 DNA reads TGTGCCAGCAGCATGCTAGGTGGCTACACCTTC. Variable domain in full (rest from reference TRBV13 and TRBJ1-2): AAGVIQSPRHLIKEKRETATLKCYPIPRHDTVYWYQQGPGQDPQFLISFYEKMQSDKGSIPDRFSAQQFSDYHSELNMSSLELGDSALYFCASSMLGGYTFGSGTRLTVV.

This clonotype was picked up a small number of times. This chain joins TRBV2 and TRBJ2-7; 11 bases line up with TRBD2. Trimming cost V 4 bases and J 4 bases; bases outside gene matches: 6. Germline loops: CDR1 SNHLY, CDR2 FYNNEI. CDR3 length: 15 amino acids. The CDR3 here is CASSVTSGSRYEQYF. CDR3 coding DNA: TGTGCCAGCAGTGTAACTAGCGGGAGTAGGTACGAGCAGTACTTC.

This clonotype has just a few counts. J is TRBJ2-1 and V is TRBV19; 14 bases are a match to TRBD2. Germline V gene lookup returns CDR1 LNHDA and CDR2 SQIVND (reference sequence). This CDR3 region has 17 residues. V trimming: 4 bases; J trimming: 12 bases; junction bases outside the gene matches: 14. The CDR3 reads CASSKLPGTSGGKGQFF. The CDR3 DNA is TGTGCCAGTAGTAAACTCCCCGGGACTAGCGGGGGAAAGGGGCAGTTCTTC.